The T cell receptor (beta chain) under discussion was sequenced for a study of cytomegalovirus exposure and HLA in healthy donors. On the study more broadly: A prior analysis found 90 million to 120 million unique TCR beta sequences from 170 million or so T cells.

The CDR3 runs 15 residues. The V segment lost 5 bases and the J segment 2 bases; nucleotides outside the gene matches: 9. Germline lookup yields CDR1 SGHNT and CDR2 YYREEE (reference sequence). Concerning this clone itself: Its cognate antigen is unknown.

The PCR made use of 60 Vbeta and 13 Jbeta primers. This table comes from immunoSEQ multiplex PCR, and its TCRdb copy is limited to in-frame clones, with some not included. The table records about 200,000 clones, 79% of them present only once. General study findings and limits: Among the most significant clusters, several appeared linked to common viral pathogens in a later analysis. The listing of 150 to 200 TCR beta chains classed them as cytomegalovirus-associated.

The receptor comes from a girl aged 5-17 years in good health and CMV-seropositive. This chain joins TRBV5-4 and TRBJ2-5, with 7 bases matching TRBD2. The specimen sequenced was PBMCs. CDR3 residues: CASRPGTGGQETQYF. Here the CDR3 DNA reads TGTGCCAGCAGGCCGGGGACGGGGGGTCAAGAGACCCAGTACTTC.